Below, one TCR beta chain is given with its context. The target of this receptor is not known. No base qualities exist here, and no much larger clone lies one base off it. The CDR3 measures 18 amino acids from cysteine to phenylalanine. Just CDR3 DNA is preserved here, 54 bases in frame from base 1. After removal of 4 bases from V and 5 bases from J, the junction retains 7 bases not matched to a gene. The germline V gene supplies CDR1 SNHLY and CDR2 FYNNEI. The sample originates from a study of graft-versus-host responses after intestinal transplantation (dated by TCRdb to the early 2020s). Describing the broader study: Recipients received multivisceral, liver-intestinal, or isolated intestinal transplants. The cohort enrolled roughly 25 intestinal transplant recipients including one retransplant, and 3 patients lacking pretransplant specimens were excluded. Every recipient was given anti-thymocyte globulin induction, followed by 2 to 4 years of maintenance tacrolimus and steroids. Rather than going through the commercial service, samples from a few later patients were sequenced in-house on an Illumina MiSeq and processed with MiXCR. Donor T cell macrochimerism was defined as a peak of at least 4% donor T cells among recipient peripheral blood mononuclear cells. To identify alloreactive clones, pre-transplant mixed lymphocyte reaction products were sequenced and then compared with unstimulated pre-transplant donor and recipient T cells. After intestinal transplantation, graft-versus-host and host-versus-graft alloreactive T cell clones in the graft, circulation and bone marrow were tracked using bulk TCR-beta CDR3 sequencing.

The research as a whole found: Peak levels of circulating GvH clones were associated with declines in HvG clones early after transplant. GvH clones were detected in recipient bone marrow, and some appeared earlier in ileal mucosa or blood, consistent with an intestinal mucosal origin. In the allografts of patients with donor T cell macrochimerism, GvH to HvG T cell clonal ratios were high. The relatively low number and heterogeneity of intestinal transplant patients limited the conclusions.

To prepare the library, the immunoSEQ multiplex PCR assay was applied. For most patients, high-throughput TCR-beta CDR3 sequencing of genomic DNA was performed by Adaptive Biotechnologies. Per the original workflow: Adaptive's ImmunoSEQ software was the source of the TCR sequencing data for roughly 19 patients, while a few other patients were processed with MiXCR and VDJtools. Because the origin of CDR3 nucleotide sequences shared between donor and recipient could not be assigned, those sequences were removed. To count as alloreactive, a clone needed at least 2-fold expansion over unstimulated cells and a minimum CFSE-low frequency of 0.002% (template counts) or 0.001% (read counts). Mappable clones were those detected in sequenced pre-transplant spleen, lymph node, or MLR CFSE-low populations of the donor or recipient. The cumulative frequency of alloreactive clones was calculated as a percentage of all sequences, weighted by copy number. Imported from immuneACCESS, the table was reduced by TCRdb to in-frame sequences with V and J called. These copies leave out some clones; in studies compared against another copy, an unresolved V gene accounts for under half, and the cause of the remainder is not known. The DNA gave D and trimming, while V, J and clone size come from that table. Counted in this sample were approximately 100,000 clones; about 84% of them appeared once. 1.4% to 1.5% of the sample lies in the top ten.

In the first month after transplant, blood samples were collected up to 4 times, and after that at least monthly when available. This TCR derives from a human patient who received an intestinal transplant, so some T cells may come from the graft donor. The chain uses TRBV2 and TRBJ2-2; 16 central nucleotides agree with TRBD2. Sequenced material: PBMCs, taken 255 days after intestinal transplant. The CDR3 in this case is CASSAGLAGGPRTGELFF. The DNA reads as follows: TGTGCCAGCAGTGCGGGACTAGCGGGGGGGCCGAGGACCGGGGAGCTGTTTTTT. With the portions outside the CDR3 filled from the reference TRBV2 and TRBJ2-2 genes, the complete variable region becomes EPEVTQTPSHQVTQMGQEVILRCVPISNHLYFYWYRQILGQKVEFLVSFYNNEISEKSEIFDDQFSVERPDGSNFTLKIRSTKLEDSAMYFCASSAGLAGGPRTGELFFGEGSRLTVL.